This entry lists 23 T cell receptor beta chains sequenced from one sample in a study of early T cells in non-severe SARS-CoV-2 infection. TCRdb itself ran the 5' RACE reads through MiXCR, one entry per CDR3 protein. Of 25,000 to 35,000 distinct CDR3 sequences listed, less than 6% are singletons. Source: whole blood, taken at baseline. The receptors come from an adult who was a healthcare worker with PCR-confirmed SARS-CoV-2 infection or an uninfected control (not recorded which).

This clonotype was seen at least ten times. This chain links TRBV7-9 with TRBJ1-4, with D unresolved. CDR1 is SEHNR, CDR2 FQNEAQ, per germline (reference sequence). Trimming pared 4 bases from V and 0 bases from J, leaving 9 bases between. CDR3 length equals 15 residues. The CDR3 DNA sequence: TGTGCCAGCAGCTCCTCAGGTGCAACTAATGAAAAACTGTTTTTT. Residues: CASSSSGATNEKLFF.

This clonotype was seen only a few times. This sequence joins TRBV11-2 and TRBJ1-2; 10 positions match TRBD1. CDR1 SGHAT and CDR2 FQNNGV come from the germline V gene. The CDR3 consists of 16 residues. Germline trimming cut 3 bases from V and 5 bases from J; bases unmatched to any gene: 9. The chain's CDR3 is CASSFFLPGQGYGYTF. CDR3 nucleotide sequence: TGTGCCAGCAGCTTTTTTCTGCCGGGACAGGGGTATGGCTACACCTTC.

This clonotype has at least ten counts. The chain has TRBV18 and TRBJ1-2, with 7 bases that match TRBD1. This CDR3 comprises 13 residues. Germline V gene sequence: CDR1 KGHSH, CDR2 LQKENI. The ends lost 2 bases at V and 3 bases at J; junction bases unmatched: 0. In DNA, the CDR3 is TGTGCCAGCTCACCAGGACAGGACTATGGCTACACCTTC. This translates into CASSPGQDYGYTF.

This clonotype was recorded at least ten times. This rearrangement joins TRBV11-2 to TRBJ2-7; 7 bases fit TRBD2. Germline-derived CDR1 and CDR2 are SGHAT and FQNNGV. The trim removed 1 base at V and 5 bases at J, leaving 8 bases unmatched. CDR3 length equals 15 residues. The CDR3 protein is CASSLGRGVGNEQYF. The DNA of the CDR3 is TGTGCCAGCAGCTTAGGACGGGGGGTTGGAAACGAGCAGTACTTC.

This clonotype was detected many times. The chain joins TRBV27 to TRBJ2-1, with TRBD1 as a possible D gene (5 bases). The CDR3 consists of 13 residues. The germline V and J ends were trimmed by 4 bases and 5 bases, with 9 bases remaining between them. Germline CDR1 reads MNHEY; CDR2 reads SMNVEV (reference sequence). The CDR3 sequence is CASSWNRHNEQFF. CDR3 nucleotides: TGTGCCAGCAGTTGGAACAGGCACAATGAGCAGTTCTTC.

There are many counts of this clonotype. The V and J genes are TRBV20-1 and TRBJ2-3; the D is unclear. The CDR3 has 11 amino acids. Trimming took 6 bases from V and 6 from J, leaving 10 bases between them. Germline CDR1 and CDR2: DFQATT and SNEGSKA (reference sequence). For the CDR3, the DNA is TGCAGTGCACCCATGGGGGATACGCAGTATTTT. It specifies CSAPMGDTQYF.

Ten or more counts support this clonotype. The chain links TRBV7-6 to TRBJ2-6; D may match TRBD1 or TRBD2 (5 bases each). The CDR3 runs to 17 residues. The V gene lost 5 bases and the J gene lost 4 bases, with 18 bases spanning the gap. Germline-derived CDR1 and CDR2 are SGHVS and FNYEAQ. DNA for the CDR3: TGTGCCAGCAGCAATAGTCTGAGGGGTACAGGGGCCAACGTCCTGACTTTC. It translates to CASSNSLRGTGANVLTF.

Many counts were recorded for this clonotype. The J gene is TRBJ1-1, the V gene TRBV27; D gene ambiguous. The CDR3 extends over 16 amino acids. Trimming stripped 5 bases from V and 4 bases from J, with 20 bases between. The germline gives CDR1 MNHEY, CDR2 SMNVEV (reference sequence). This chain's CDR3 is CASSLISAGIGTEAFF. CDR3 sequence (DNA): TGTGCCAGCAGTCTCATCTCGGCGGGCATCGGCACTGAAGCTTTCTTT.

The sample holds many counts of this clonotype. V and J are TRBV29-1 and TRBJ2-7; TRBD2 agrees at 8 bases. Germline V gene data show CDR1 as SQVTM and CDR2 as ANQGSEA. The CDR3 has 13 amino acids. Losses at the gene ends were 8 bases for V and 2 bases for J; bases not matched to a gene: 8. In DNA form, the CDR3 reads TGCAGCCCGGGGGGGCAGTTTACCTACGAGCAGTACTTC. Protein product: CSPGGQFTYEQYF.

The chain combines TRBV7-9 with TRBJ1-2, with TRBD1 matching 8 bases. V lost 11 bases to trimming and J lost 2 bases; unmatched junction nucleotides: 1. This CDR3 is 11 amino acids long. The germline gives CDR1 SEHNR, CDR2 FQNEAQ (reference sequence). The DNA for the CDR3 is TGTGCCGGGGACAGGAACTATGGCTACACCTTC. Protein: CAGDRNYGYTF.

This clonotype was observed at least ten times. The rearrangement uses TRBV5-8 and TRBJ1-2; D may be TRBD1 (6 bases). CDR3 length equals 14 residues. Trimming pared 4 bases from V and 2 bases from J, leaving 12 bases between. In germline, CDR1 is SGHTS, CDR2 YDEGEE. The CDR3 here is CASSAYTGNYGYTF. The CDR3 nucleotides are TGTGCCAGCAGCGCCTATACAGGGAACTATGGCTACACCTTC.

This clonotype was detected many times. The chain uses TRBV7-9 and TRBJ2-7; 8 nucleotides align to TRBD2. This CDR3 is 15 amino acids long. Germline V CDR1 and CDR2: SEHNR, FQNEAQ (reference sequence). Trimming cost V 2 bases and J 5 bases; bases outside gene matches: 8. In DNA form, the CDR3 reads TGTGCCAGCAGCTTAATGGGACTAGAAGGCGACGAGCAGTACTTC. It is translated as CASSLMGLEGDEQYF. Together with reference TRBV7-9 and TRBJ2-7, the CDR3 gives the full variable domain: DTGVSQNPRHKITKRGQNVTFRCDPISEHNRLYWYRQTLGQGPEFLTYFQNEAQLEKSRLLSDRFSAERPKGSFSTLEIQRTEQGDSAMYLCASSLMGLEGDEQYFGPGTRLTVT.

The chain carries TRBV7-9 and TRBJ2-4, with D possibly being TRBD1 (6 bases). The CDR3 is 14 amino acids. V was pared by 5 bases and J by 1 base, with 9 bases between. From germline, CDR1 is SEHNR and CDR2 FQNEAQ (reference sequence). This CDR3 is CASSKGQAKNIQYF. The CDR3 bases are TGTGCCAGCAGCAAAGGACAGGCCAAAAACATTCAGTACTTC. Filled out from reference TRBV7-9 and TRBJ2-4, the complete variable domain reads DTGVSQNPRHKITKRGQNVTFRCDPISEHNRLYWYRQTLGQGPEFLTYFQNEAQLEKSRLLSDRFSAERPKGSFSTLEIQRTEQGDSAMYLCASSKGQAKNIQYFGAGTRLSVL.

This clonotype was seen repeatedly, ten times or more. The CDR3 loop reads CASSQEPPGQGNEQFF. DNA for the CDR3: TGTGCCAGCAGCCAAGAGCCGCCGGGACAGGGAAATGAGCAGTTCTTC. This chain links TRBV4-2 with TRBJ2-1, with 9 bases identical to TRBD1. The CDR3 covers 16 residues. Germline V lookup: CDR1 LGHNA, CDR2 YNFKEQ. Trimming took 0 bases from V and 7 from J; bases not matched to a gene: 7.

This clonotype was picked up many times. The chain is built from TRBV20-1 and TRBJ2-3, with 8 nucleotides matching TRBD2. The CDR3 is made up of 19 amino acids. V gave up 8 bases and J gave up 6 bases; unmatched junction bases: 28. Germline V gene sequence: CDR1 DFQATT, CDR2 SNEGSKA (reference sequence). CDR3 sequence reads: CSLPRGGTRDPFYTDTQYF. As DNA, the CDR3 is TGCAGTCTCCCGCGCGGGGGGACTAGGGATCCTTTTTACACGGATACGCAGTATTTT.

The V gene is TRBV7-2, the J gene TRBJ2-7; D remains ambiguous. The germline V and J ends were trimmed by 5 bases and 3 bases, with 2 bases remaining between them. From germline, CDR1 is SGHTA and CDR2 FQGNSA. The CDR3 is 10 amino acids. CDR3 sequence (DNA): TGTGCCAGCAGCAACTACGAGCAGTACTTC. This translates into CASSNYEQYF.

This clonotype has only a few counts. V and J are TRBV9 and TRBJ1-1; D might be TRBD1 (5 bases). Germline-derived CDR1 and CDR2 are SGDLS and YYNGEE. V dropped 3 bases and J dropped 0 bases, with 15 bases sitting between them. The CDR3 runs to 16 residues. The CDR3 sequence is CASSAPPDRLNTEAFF. The CDR3 nucleotides read TGTGCCAGCAGCGCCCCCCCCGACAGACTGAACACTGAAGCTTTCTTT. Using reference TRBV9 and TRBJ1-1 for the parts outside the CDR3, the full variable domain is DSGVTQTPKHLITATGQRVTLRCSPRSGDLSVYWYQQSLDQGLQFLIQYYNGEERAKGNILERFSAQQFPDLHSELNLSSLELGDSALYFCASSAPPDRLNTEAFFGQGTRLTVV.

This clonotype has at least ten counts. The chain is built from TRBV11-3 and TRBJ1-1, with a weak D call TRBD1 (5 bases). This CDR3 has 14 amino acids. From germline, CDR1 is SGHNT and CDR2 YENEEA. Trimming cost V 5 bases and J 4 bases, with 14 bases left between them. As DNA, the CDR3 is TGTGCCAGCAGCCAAACGGGGGGAAGCACTGAAGCTTTCTTT. Amino acids: CASSQTGGSTEAFF.

This clonotype was counted ten times or more. This sequence joins TRBV7-9 and TRBJ1-4; D call uncertain. CDR3 length: 13 residues. Germline CDR1 is SEHNR and CDR2 is FQNEAQ (reference sequence). Trimming shortened V by 9 bases and J by 2 bases, and 10 bases separated the two germline ends. CDR3 sequence reads: CASATYTNEKLFF. CDR3 nucleotide sequence: TGTGCCAGTGCGACGTATACTAATGAAAAACTGTTTTTT. Variable domain in full (rest from reference TRBV7-9 and TRBJ1-4): DTGVSQNPRHKITKRGQNVTFRCDPISEHNRLYWYRQTLGQGPEFLTYFQNEAQLEKSRLLSDRFSAERPKGSFSTLEIQRTEQGDSAMYLCASATYTNEKLFFGSGTQLSVL.

By sample fraction, this clonotype is medium-sized. CDR3 bases: TGTGCCAGCAGGGCCTCCCTAGCGGGAGAAGGGTCCTACGAGCAGTACTTC. Amino acids: CASRASLAGEGSYEQYF. The chain recombines TRBV2 with TRBJ2-7; 10 bases map to TRBD2. The CDR3 loop spans 17 amino acids. Germline lookup yields CDR1 SNHLY and CDR2 FYNNEI. Losses at the gene ends were 6 bases for V and 1 base for J; bases not matched to a gene: 12.

CDR3 sequence: CASSLDPPGVRVNNEQFF. The CDR3 coding sequence is TGTGCCAGCAGCTTAGACCCACCGGGGGTTCGTGTAAACAATGAGCAGTTCTTC. The chain joins TRBV7-2 to TRBJ2-1; tentative D call: TRBD2 (6 bases). The germline CDR1 and CDR2 sequences are SGHTA and FQGNSA. The CDR3 sequence is 18 residues long. V dropped 1 base and J dropped 5 bases, with 21 bases sitting between them.

The chain has TRBV7-3 and TRBJ2-2, with D possibly being TRBD1 or TRBD2 (5 bases each). The CDR3 spans 16 residues. Germline CDR1 reads SGHTA; CDR2 reads FQGTGA. Between the trimmed V and J ends, which lost 1 base and 1 base, there was a span of 10 bases. The CDR3 DNA reads TGTGCCAGCAGCTTAAGAGGGACGGGGAACACCGGGGAGCTGTTTTTT. The encoded protein is CASSLRGTGNTGELFF.

This clonotype has a count of ten or more. The chain joins TRBV2 to TRBJ2-1, with 8 bases fitting TRBD2. CDR1 and CDR2 from the germline V gene are SNHLY and FYNNEI. With 5 bases clipped from V and 9 bases from J, the junction kept 15 bases outside the gene matches. CDR3 size: 16 residues. DNA for the CDR3: TGTGCCAGCAGTCCTACCGCTTCCGGGAGGGCCAGTGAGCAGTTCTTC. Translating it yields CASSPTASGRASEQFF.